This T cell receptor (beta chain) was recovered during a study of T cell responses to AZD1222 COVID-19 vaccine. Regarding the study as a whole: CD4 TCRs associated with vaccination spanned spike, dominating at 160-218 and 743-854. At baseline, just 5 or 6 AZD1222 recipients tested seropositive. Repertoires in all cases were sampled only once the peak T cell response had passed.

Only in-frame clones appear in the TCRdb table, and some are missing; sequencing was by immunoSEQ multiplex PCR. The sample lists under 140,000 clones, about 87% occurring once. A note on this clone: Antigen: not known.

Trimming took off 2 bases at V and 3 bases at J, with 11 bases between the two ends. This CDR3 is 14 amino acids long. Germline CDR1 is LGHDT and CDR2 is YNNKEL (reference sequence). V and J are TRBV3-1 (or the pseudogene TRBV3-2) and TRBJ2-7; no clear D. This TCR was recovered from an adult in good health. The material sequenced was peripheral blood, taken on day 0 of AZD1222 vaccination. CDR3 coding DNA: TGTGCCAGCAGCCAAAGCCGGTCTTTCTACGAGCAGTACTTC. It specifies CASSQSRSFYEQYF.